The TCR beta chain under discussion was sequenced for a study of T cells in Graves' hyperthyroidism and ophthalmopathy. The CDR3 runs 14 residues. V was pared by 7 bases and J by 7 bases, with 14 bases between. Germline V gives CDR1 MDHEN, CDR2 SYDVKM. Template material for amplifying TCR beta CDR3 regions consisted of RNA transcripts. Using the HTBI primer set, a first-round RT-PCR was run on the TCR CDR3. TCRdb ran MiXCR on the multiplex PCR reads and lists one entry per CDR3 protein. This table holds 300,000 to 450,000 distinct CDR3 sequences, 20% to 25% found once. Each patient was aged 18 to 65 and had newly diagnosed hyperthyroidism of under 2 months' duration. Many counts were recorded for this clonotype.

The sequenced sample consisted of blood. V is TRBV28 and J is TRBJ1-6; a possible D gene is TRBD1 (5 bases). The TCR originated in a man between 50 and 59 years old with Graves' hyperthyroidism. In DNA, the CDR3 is TGTGCCAGCAAGGGGTCGACAGCCAATTCACCCCTCCACTTT. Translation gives CASKGSTANSPLHF.